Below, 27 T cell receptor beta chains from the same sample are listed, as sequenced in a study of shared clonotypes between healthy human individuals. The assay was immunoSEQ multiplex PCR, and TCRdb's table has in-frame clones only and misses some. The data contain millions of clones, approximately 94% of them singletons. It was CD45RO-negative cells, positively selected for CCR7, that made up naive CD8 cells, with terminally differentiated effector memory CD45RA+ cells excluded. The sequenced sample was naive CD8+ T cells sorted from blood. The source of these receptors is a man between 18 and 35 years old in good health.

Here the CDR3 DNA reads TGTGCCAGCAGCTTAGGTACCGACGAGCAGTACTTC. Its protein is CASSLGTDEQYF. This chain links TRBV11-2 with TRBJ2-7; D uncertain. Germline CDR1 is SGHAT and CDR2 is FQNNGV. V dropped 1 base and J dropped 5 bases, with 6 bases sitting between them. This CDR3 contains 12 residues.

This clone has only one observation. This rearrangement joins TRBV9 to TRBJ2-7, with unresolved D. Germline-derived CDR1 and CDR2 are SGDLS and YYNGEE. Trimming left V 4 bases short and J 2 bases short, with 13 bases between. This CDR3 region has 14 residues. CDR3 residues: CASSPDAGPYEQYF. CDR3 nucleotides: TGTGCCAGCAGCCCGGACGCCGGCCCCTACGAGCAGTACTTC.

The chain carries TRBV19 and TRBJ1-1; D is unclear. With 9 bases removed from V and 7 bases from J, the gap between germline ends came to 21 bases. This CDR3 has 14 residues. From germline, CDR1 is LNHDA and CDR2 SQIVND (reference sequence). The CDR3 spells CASYPPRDRGEAFF. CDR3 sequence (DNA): TGTGCCAGCTACCCTCCGAGGGATCGAGGTGAAGCTTTCTTT.

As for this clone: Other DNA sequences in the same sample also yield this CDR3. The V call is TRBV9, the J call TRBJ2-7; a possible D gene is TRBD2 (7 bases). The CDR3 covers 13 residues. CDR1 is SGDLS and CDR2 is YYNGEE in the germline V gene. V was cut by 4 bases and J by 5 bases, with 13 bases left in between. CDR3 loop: CASSPGGGDEQYF. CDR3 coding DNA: TGTGCCAGCAGCCCAGGAGGGGGGGACGAGCAGTACTTC.

Written as DNA, the CDR3 is TGCGCCAGCAGGACAGGCGAAGCGGGAGGGCCATACAATGAGCAGTTCTTC. Its protein product is CASRTGEAGGPYNEQFF. The V gene is TRBV5-1, the J gene TRBJ2-1; 10 nucleotides match TRBD2. Looked up from germline, CDR1 is SGHRS and CDR2 is YFSETQ. The CDR3 consists of 17 residues. V gave up 5 bases and J gave up 4 bases; unmatched junction bases: 12.

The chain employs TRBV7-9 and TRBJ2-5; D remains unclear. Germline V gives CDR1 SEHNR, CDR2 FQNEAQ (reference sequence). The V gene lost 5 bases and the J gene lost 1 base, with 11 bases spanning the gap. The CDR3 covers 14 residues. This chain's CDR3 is CASSPSALQETQYF. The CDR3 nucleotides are TGTGCCAGCAGCCCTTCGGCCCTCCAAGAGACCCAGTACTTC.

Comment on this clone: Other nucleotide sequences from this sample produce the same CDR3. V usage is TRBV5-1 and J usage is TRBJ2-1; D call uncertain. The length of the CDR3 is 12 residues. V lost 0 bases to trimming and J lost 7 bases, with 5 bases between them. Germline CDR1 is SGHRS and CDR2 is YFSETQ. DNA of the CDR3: TGCGCCAGCAGCTTGGAAGGTAATGAGCAGTTCTTC. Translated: CASSLEGNEQFF.

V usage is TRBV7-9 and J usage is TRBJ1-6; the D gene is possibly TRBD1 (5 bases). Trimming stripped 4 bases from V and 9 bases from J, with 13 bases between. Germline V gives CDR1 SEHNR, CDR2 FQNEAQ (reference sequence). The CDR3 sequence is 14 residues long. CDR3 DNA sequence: TGTGCCAGCAGCTCGGGACCGATTGGTTCACCCCTCCACTTT. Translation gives CASSSGPIGSPLHF.

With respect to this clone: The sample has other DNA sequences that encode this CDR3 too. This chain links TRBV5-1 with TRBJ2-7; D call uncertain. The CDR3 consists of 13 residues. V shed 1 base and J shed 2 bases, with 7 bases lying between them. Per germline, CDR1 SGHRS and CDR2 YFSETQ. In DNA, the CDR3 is TGCGCCAGCAGCTTGTCGGTTGCCTACGAGCAGTACTTC. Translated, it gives CASSLSVAYEQYF.

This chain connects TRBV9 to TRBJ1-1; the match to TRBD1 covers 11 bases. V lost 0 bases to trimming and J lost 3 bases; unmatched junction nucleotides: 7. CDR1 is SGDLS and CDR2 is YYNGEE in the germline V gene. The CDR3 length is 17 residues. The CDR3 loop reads CASSVAQGTGGHTEAFF. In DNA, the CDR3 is TGTGCCAGCAGCGTAGCACAAGGGACAGGGGGTCACACTGAAGCTTTCTTT. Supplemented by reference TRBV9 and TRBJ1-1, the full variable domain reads DSGVTQTPKHLITATGQRVTLRCSPRSGDLSVYWYQQSLDQGLQFLIQYYNGEERAKGNILERFSAQQFPDLHSELNLSSLELGDSALYFCASSVAQGTGGHTEAFFGQGTRLTVV.

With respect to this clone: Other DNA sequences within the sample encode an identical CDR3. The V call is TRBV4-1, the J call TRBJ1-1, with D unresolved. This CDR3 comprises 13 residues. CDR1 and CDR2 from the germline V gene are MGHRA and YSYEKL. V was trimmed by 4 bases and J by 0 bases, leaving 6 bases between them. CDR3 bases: TGCGCCAGCAGCCCTTCTATGAACACTGAAGCTTTCTTT. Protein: CASSPSMNTEAFF.

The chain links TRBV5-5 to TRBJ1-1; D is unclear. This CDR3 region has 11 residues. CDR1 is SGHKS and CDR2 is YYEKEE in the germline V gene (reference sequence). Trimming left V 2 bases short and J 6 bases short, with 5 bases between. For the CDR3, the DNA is TGTGCCAGCAGCTTCGGAGCTGAAGCTTTCTTT. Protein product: CASSFGAEAFF.

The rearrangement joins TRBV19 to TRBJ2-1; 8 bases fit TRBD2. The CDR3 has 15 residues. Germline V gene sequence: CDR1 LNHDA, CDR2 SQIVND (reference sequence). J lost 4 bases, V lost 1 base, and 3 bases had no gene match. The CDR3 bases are TGTGCCAGTAGTATAGTACTAGCGGAGTACAATGAGCAGTTCTTC. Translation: CASSIVLAEYNEQFF.

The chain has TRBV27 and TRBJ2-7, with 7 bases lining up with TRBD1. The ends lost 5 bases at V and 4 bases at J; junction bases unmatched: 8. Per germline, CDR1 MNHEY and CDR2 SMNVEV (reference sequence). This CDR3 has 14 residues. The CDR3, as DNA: TGTGCCAGCAGTGGTCCGGGACAGAAATACGAGCAGTACTTC. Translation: CASSGPGQKYEQYF.

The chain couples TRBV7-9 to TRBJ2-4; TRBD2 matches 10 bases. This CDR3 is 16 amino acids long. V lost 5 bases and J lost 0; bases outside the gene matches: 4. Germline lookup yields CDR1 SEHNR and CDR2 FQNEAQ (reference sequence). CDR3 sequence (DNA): TGTGCCAGCAGCGACCGACTAGCGGGAGCCAAAAACATTCAGTACTTC. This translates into CASSDRLAGAKNIQYF.

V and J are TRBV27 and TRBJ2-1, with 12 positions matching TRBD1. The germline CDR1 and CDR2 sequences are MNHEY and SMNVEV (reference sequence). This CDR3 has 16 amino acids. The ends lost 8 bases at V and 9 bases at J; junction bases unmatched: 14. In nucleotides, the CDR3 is TGTGCCAGCGCAATTCTCTTGGGGACAGGGGGCAGTGAGCAGTTCTTC. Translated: CASAILLGTGGSEQFF.

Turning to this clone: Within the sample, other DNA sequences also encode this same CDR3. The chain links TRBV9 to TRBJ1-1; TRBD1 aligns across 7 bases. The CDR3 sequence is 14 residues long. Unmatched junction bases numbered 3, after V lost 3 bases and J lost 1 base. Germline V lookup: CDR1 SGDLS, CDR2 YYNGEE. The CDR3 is CASSGRTGNTEAFF. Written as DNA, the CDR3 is TGTGCCAGCAGCGGGCGGACAGGGAACACTGAAGCTTTCTTT.

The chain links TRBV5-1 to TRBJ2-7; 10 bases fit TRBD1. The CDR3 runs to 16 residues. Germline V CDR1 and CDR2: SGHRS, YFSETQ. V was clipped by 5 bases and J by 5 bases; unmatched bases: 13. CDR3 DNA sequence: TGCGCCAGCAGGAGTAGTATTGGGACAGGGGTCCACGAGCAGTACTTC. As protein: CASRSSIGTGVHEQYF.

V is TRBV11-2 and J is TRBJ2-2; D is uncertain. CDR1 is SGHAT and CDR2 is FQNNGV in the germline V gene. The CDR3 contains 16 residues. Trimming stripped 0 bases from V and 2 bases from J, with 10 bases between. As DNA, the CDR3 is TGTGCCAGCAGCTTAGATGGTCGAGGAAACACCGGGGAGCTGTTTTTT. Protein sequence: CASSLDGRGNTGELFF.

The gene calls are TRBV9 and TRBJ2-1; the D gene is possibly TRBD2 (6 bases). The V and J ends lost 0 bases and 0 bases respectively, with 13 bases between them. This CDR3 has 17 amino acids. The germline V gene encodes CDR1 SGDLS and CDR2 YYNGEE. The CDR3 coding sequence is TGTGCCAGCAGCGTAGGGGACTCCTACAGCTCCTACAATGAGCAGTTCTTC. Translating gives CASSVGDSYSSYNEQFF.

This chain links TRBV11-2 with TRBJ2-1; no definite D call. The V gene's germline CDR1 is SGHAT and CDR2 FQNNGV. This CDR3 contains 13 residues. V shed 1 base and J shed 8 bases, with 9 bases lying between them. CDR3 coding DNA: TGTGCCAGCAGCTTAGTGTCGTCCGATGAGCAGTTCTTC. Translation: CASSLVSSDEQFF.

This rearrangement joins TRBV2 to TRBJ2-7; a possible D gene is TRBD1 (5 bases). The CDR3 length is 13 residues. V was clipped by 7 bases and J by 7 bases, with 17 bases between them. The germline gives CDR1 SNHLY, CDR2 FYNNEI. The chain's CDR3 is CASTGYGGMEQYF. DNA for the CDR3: TGTGCCAGCACAGGGTACGGCGGTATGGAGCAGTACTTC.

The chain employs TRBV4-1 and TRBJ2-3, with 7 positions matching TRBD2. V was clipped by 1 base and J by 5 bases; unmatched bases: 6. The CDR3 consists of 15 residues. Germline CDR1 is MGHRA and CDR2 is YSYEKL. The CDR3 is CASSQGLGRGDTQYF. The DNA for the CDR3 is TGCGCCAGCAGCCAAGGTCTGGGGAGGGGAGATACGCAGTATTTT.

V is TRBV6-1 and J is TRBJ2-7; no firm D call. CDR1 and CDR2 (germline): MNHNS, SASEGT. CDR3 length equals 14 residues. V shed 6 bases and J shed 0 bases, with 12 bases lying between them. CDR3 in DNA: TGTGCCAGCAGCCTGGACCAAACCTCCTACGAGCAGTACTTC. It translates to CASSLDQTSYEQYF.

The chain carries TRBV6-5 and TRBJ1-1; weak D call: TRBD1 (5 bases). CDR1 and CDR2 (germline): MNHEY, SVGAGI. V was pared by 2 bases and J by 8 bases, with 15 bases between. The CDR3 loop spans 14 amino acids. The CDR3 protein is CASSYTEGTAEAFF. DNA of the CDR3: TGTGCCAGCAGTTACACTGAAGGGACGGCAGAAGCTTTCTTT.

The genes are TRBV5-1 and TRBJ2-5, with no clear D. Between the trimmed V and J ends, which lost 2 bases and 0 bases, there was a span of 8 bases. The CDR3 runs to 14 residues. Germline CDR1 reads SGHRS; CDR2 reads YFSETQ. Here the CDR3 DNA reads TGCGCCAGCAGCTTCAGCGAGTACCAAGAGACCCAGTACTTC. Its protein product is CASSFSEYQETQYF.

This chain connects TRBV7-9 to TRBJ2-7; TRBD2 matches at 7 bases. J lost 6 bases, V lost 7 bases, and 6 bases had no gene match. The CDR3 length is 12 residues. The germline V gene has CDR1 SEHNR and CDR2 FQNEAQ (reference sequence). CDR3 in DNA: TGTGCCAGCAACACACCGGGGGGCGAGCAGTACTTC. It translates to CASNTPGGEQYF.